The 26 T cell receptor beta chains below all came from one sample that was sequenced in a study of blood T cells in healthy people across ages. With a J-beta primer mix and a sample-barcoded 5' primer, a second PCR ran 7 to 11 cycles. TCRdb analysed the 5' RACE reads with MiXCR anew, one entry per CDR3 protein. This sample has around 500,000 distinct CDR3 sequences, with around 48% found just once. The specimen sequenced was blood. These receptors all stem from an elderly man in good health.

The V gene is TRBV10-3, the J gene TRBJ2-3, with 9 bases matching TRBD2. CDR1 and CDR2 from the germline V gene are ENHRY and SYGVKD. Losses at the gene ends were 4 bases for V and 5 bases for J; bases not matched to a gene: 10. This CDR3 comprises 16 residues. DNA of the CDR3: TGTGCCATCAGTGTTCAGGGCGGGGGGGCCGGAGATACGCAGTATTTT. Its protein product is CAISVQGGGAGDTQYF.

The chain uses TRBV20-1 and TRBJ2-7; 9 bases align to TRBD2. V dropped 3 bases and J dropped 5; count of bases not matched to a gene: 2. This CDR3 contains 12 residues. Per germline, CDR1 DFQATT and CDR2 SNEGSKA (reference sequence). The CDR3 region is CSARTSGNEQYF. The CDR3, as DNA: TGCAGTGCTAGGACTAGCGGTAACGAGCAGTACTTC.

This clonotype was detected only once. Since a much larger clone is just one base distant, this may be a read error. This chain joins TRBV6-5 and TRBJ2-7; 8 positions agree with TRBD2. The CDR3 contains 12 residues. Germline V gives CDR1 MNHEY, CDR2 SVGAGI. The CDR3 spells CTSSRGGHEQYF. The CDR3 DNA is TGTACCAGCAGTCGGGGGGGTCACGAGCAGTACTTC.

This clonotype was counted a single time. This sequence joins TRBV4-2 and TRBJ2-1; 8 nucleotides match TRBD2. Germline CDR1 LGHNA, CDR2 YNFKEQ. Trimming took 1 base from V and 5 from J; bases not matched to a gene: 4. The CDR3 sequence is 15 residues long. The CDR3 sequence: CASSQGLATNNEQFF. The CDR3 bases are TGTGCCAGCAGCCAAGGACTAGCGACGAACAATGAGCAGTTCTTC.

The chain has TRBV24-1 and TRBJ2-7; D is unclear. Per the germline V gene, CDR1 is KGHDR and CDR2 is SFDVKD. V was shortened by 4 bases and J by 3 bases, with 15 bases between the two germline ends. The CDR3 contains 15 residues. The CDR3 nucleotides are TGTGCCACCAGTGACATTAGGACGGCCGACTACGAGCAGTACTTC. This sequence encodes CATSDIRTADYEQYF.

This clonotype was observed at least ten times. This may be a read error, as it is one base from a much larger clone. J is TRBJ2-1 and V is TRBV6-5; a weak D match, TRBD2 (6 bases). The DNA end lines up better with TRBJ2-7; the J call may be wrong. Germline assignment: CDR1 MNHEY and CDR2 SVGAGI. The CDR3 spans 13 residues. CDR3 DNA: TGTGCCAGCCGGAGGGGAACCAACAATGAGCAGTACTTC. This gives the protein CASRRGTNNEQYF.

The genes are TRBV7-2 and TRBJ2-5; D may be TRBD1 or TRBD2 (5 bases each). Germline CDR1 and CDR2: SGHTA and FQGNSA. The CDR3 is 14 amino acids. V was shortened by 4 bases and J by 9 bases, with 18 bases between the two germline ends. CDR3 DNA sequence: TGTGCCAGCAGCTCGGGACCCCGGGGTATGGCCCAGTACTTC. As protein: CASSSGPRGMAQYF.

The chain is built from TRBV13 and TRBJ1-2; TRBD1 might be the D (5 bases). The CDR3 contains 14 residues. Deletions cut 6 bases from V and 1 base from J, with 12 bases between. Germline V gene sequence: CDR1 PRHDT, CDR2 FYEKMQ (reference sequence). The DNA for the CDR3 is TGTGCCAGCAGACGCGGGACGAATAACTATGGCTACACCTTC. Protein product: CASRRGTNNYGYTF.

The rearrangement uses TRBV7-2 and TRBJ1-2, with D possibly being TRBD1 (6 bases). CDR1 SGHTA and CDR2 FQGNSA come from the germline V gene. This CDR3 has 15 amino acids. Trimming left V 0 bases short and J 8 bases short, with 16 bases between. CDR3 loop: CASSLANPGVEGYTF. CDR3 in DNA: TGTGCCAGCAGCTTAGCCAATCCAGGGGTTGAGGGCTACACCTTC.

About this clonotype itself: A much larger clone is a single base away; this may be a read error. The rearrangement links TRBV4-2 to TRBJ2-7; D possibly matches TRBD1 or TRBD2 (6 bases each). This CDR3 contains 14 residues. Germline CDR1 LGHNA, CDR2 YNFKEQ. V dropped 0 bases and J dropped 7 bases, with 13 bases sitting between them. This CDR3 is CASSQDSGAGEQYF. CDR3 in DNA: TGTGCCAGCAGCCAAGATTCGGGGGCGGGTGAGCAGTACTTC.

This clonotype was recorded many times. The chain recombines TRBV27 with TRBJ2-7; D call uncertain. V was pared by 6 bases and J by 2 bases, with 5 bases between. Germline values: CDR1 MNHEY, CDR2 SMNVEV (reference sequence). The CDR3 runs to 11 residues. In DNA, the CDR3 is TGTGCCAGCAGGAACACCTACGAGCAGTACTTC. Its translation is CASRNTYEQYF.

V is TRBV6-2 or TRBV6-3 and J is TRBJ2-3; 9 positions agree with TRBD2. In germline, CDR1 is MNHEY, CDR2 SVGEGT. Unmatched junction bases numbered 18, after V lost 5 bases and J lost 6 bases. This CDR3 is 18 amino acids long. DNA for the CDR3: TGTGCCAGCAGTCCCCCCCCTCTACTAGCGGGTCTAACGGATACGCAGTATTTT. It specifies CASSPPPLLAGLTDTQYF.

The chain has TRBV4-1 and TRBJ1-2; tentatively, D is TRBD1 (6 bases). The CDR3 has 13 residues. Trimming stripped 4 bases from V and 6 bases from J, with 12 bases between. Germline CDR1 reads MGHRA; CDR2 reads YSYEKL. CDR3 sequence (DNA): TGCGCCAGCAGCCGGCCCCCAGGGGATGGCTACACCTTC. The encoded protein is CASSRPPGDGYTF.

The chain carries TRBV29-1 and TRBJ1-1, with 8 bases aligning to TRBD1. The germline V gene encodes CDR1 SQVTM and CDR2 ANQGSEA. Trimming cost V 4 bases and J 4 bases; bases outside gene matches: 8. This CDR3 has 14 residues. CDR3 protein: CSVAQGEVGTEAFF. CDR3 sequence (DNA): TGCAGCGTTGCACAGGGGGAGGTAGGCACTGAAGCTTTCTTT.

The V and J genes are TRBV7-3 and TRBJ2-1; the D gene could be TRBD1 or TRBD2 (5 bases each). CDR3 length equals 15 residues. Germline loops: CDR1 SGHTA, CDR2 FQGTGA. The V end was cut by 0 bases, the J end by 10 bases, with 16 bases between. The CDR3 is CASSLTWQGSGEQFF. The CDR3 nucleotides read TGTGCCAGCAGCTTAACTTGGCAGGGTTCGGGGGAGCAGTTCTTC. Full variable domain (rest looked up from reference TRBV7-3 and TRBJ2-1): GAGVSQTPSNKVTEKGKYVELRCDPISGHTALYWYRQSLGQGPEFLIYFQGTGAADDSGLPNDRFFAVRPEGSVSTLKIQRTERGDSAVYLCASSLTWQGSGEQFFGPGTRLTVL.

This clonotype appeared a few times. This chain uses TRBV6-1 with TRBJ2-2, with 15 bases identical to TRBD2. With 6 bases clipped from V and 3 bases from J, the junction kept 11 bases outside the gene matches. In germline, CDR1 is MNHNS, CDR2 SASEGT. There are 19 residues in the CDR3. For the CDR3, the DNA is TGTGCCAGCAGGACTGGACTAGCGGGAGGGCCGGCGGACACCGGGGAGCTGTTTTTT. Translating gives CASRTGLAGGPADTGELFF.

The chain is built from TRBV5-6 and TRBJ2-7; D is perhaps TRBD1 (5 bases). Deletions cut 1 base from V and 0 bases from J, with 11 bases between. This CDR3 has 15 amino acids. Germline V gene sequence: CDR1 SGHDT, CDR2 YYEEEE. The CDR3 nucleotides read TGTGCCAGCAGCTTGTGGGGCGTCGGCTCCTACGAGCAGTACTTC. It codes for CASSLWGVGSYEQYF.

To note about this clonotype: One end of the junction fails to match germline, which may point to a read error. The chain employs TRBV7-2 and TRBJ2-1; the D gene is possibly TRBD1 (6 bases). Germline CDR1 reads SGHTA; CDR2 reads FQGNSA. There are 15 residues in the CDR3. The CDR3, as DNA: TGTGCCAGCAGCTTATTAACAGGGCCCTACAATGGGCAGTTCTTC. It translates to CASSLLTGPYNGQFF.

This clonotype turned up a few times. As DNA, the CDR3 is TGTGCCAGCAGCTTGAAGGGGGGCCGGGGCAATGAGCAGTTCTTC. The encoded protein is CASSLKGGRGNEQFF. The chain links TRBV5-6 to TRBJ2-1; D tentatively fits TRBD1 or TRBD2 (6 bases each). The CDR3 is 15 amino acids. V was clipped by 1 base and J by 6 bases, with 14 bases between them. CDR1 and CDR2 from the germline V gene are SGHDT and YYEEEE.

This clonotype came up a few times. The chain carries TRBV28 and TRBJ2-7, with D tentatively TRBD2 (6 bases). The CDR3 has 16 amino acids. Trimming pared 7 bases from V and 0 bases from J, leaving 19 bases between. Germline lookup yields CDR1 MDHEN and CDR2 SYDVKM. The chain's CDR3 is CASNSFRDSGSYEQYF. As DNA, the CDR3 is TGTGCCAGCAACAGTTTCCGGGACTCCGGCTCCTACGAGCAGTACTTC.

The chain employs TRBV6-2 or TRBV6-3 and TRBJ2-1, with D perhaps being TRBD1 or TRBD2 (6 bases each). The CDR3 extends over 16 amino acids. The germline gives CDR1 MNHEY, CDR2 SVGEGT. Trimming removed 2 bases at V and 4 bases at J, with 15 bases between. The CDR3 is CASSYPLGGGYNEQFF. The CDR3 DNA reads TGTGCCAGCAGTTACCCCCTCGGAGGGGGATACAATGAGCAGTTCTTC.

A few counts support this clonotype. This chain links TRBV7-9 with TRBJ1-2; no clear D. CDR1 and CDR2 from the germline V gene are SEHNR and FQNEAQ (reference sequence). The CDR3 is 13 amino acids. The V end was cut by 1 base, the J end by 6 bases, with 9 bases between. CDR3 protein: CASSLGGGNGYTF. CDR3 nucleotide sequence: TGTGCCAGCAGCTTAGGAGGTGGGAATGGCTACACCTTC.

V usage is TRBV7-9 and J usage is TRBJ2-4, with a possible D match to TRBD2 (6 bases). CDR1 SEHNR and CDR2 FQNEAQ come from the germline V gene (reference sequence). V was pared by 5 bases and J by 1 base, with 18 bases between. The CDR3 has 17 amino acids. CDR3 in DNA: TGTGCCAGCAGCCCACCTTGGAGGGTAGTCGCCAAAAACATTCAGTACTTC. It specifies CASSPPWRVVAKNIQYF.

This chain connects TRBV19 to TRBJ2-2; D remains ambiguous. CDR1 and CDR2 from the germline V gene are LNHDA and SQIVND (reference sequence). This CDR3 is 14 amino acids long. Trimming removed 4 bases from V and 2 bases from J, with 8 bases in between. The CDR3 nucleotides read TGTGCCAGTAGTAAACAGATAAACACCGGGGAGCTGTTTTTT. Encoded protein: CASSKQINTGELFF.

This chain uses TRBV6-6 with TRBJ1-1, with a tentative D call TRBD1 (5 bases). The length of the CDR3 is 13 residues. The germline CDR1 and CDR2 sequences are MNHNY and SVGAGI (reference sequence). V shed 6 bases and J shed 3 bases, with 11 bases lying between them. CDR3 coding DNA: TGTGCCAGCAGGACAGACCCTTACACTGAAGCTTTCTTT. Protein product: CASRTDPYTEAFF.

This clonotype was detected a few times. The rearrangement joins TRBV24-1 to TRBJ2-5; 9 bases line up with TRBD1. The V gene's germline CDR1 is KGHDR and CDR2 SFDVKD. The junction had 4 bases not matched to a gene; V was cut back by 9 bases and J by 3 bases. The CDR3 sequence is 13 residues long. CDR3 sequence: CATRRTGEETQYF. The CDR3 nucleotides read TGTGCCACCCGACGGACAGGGGAAGAGACCCAGTACTTC.